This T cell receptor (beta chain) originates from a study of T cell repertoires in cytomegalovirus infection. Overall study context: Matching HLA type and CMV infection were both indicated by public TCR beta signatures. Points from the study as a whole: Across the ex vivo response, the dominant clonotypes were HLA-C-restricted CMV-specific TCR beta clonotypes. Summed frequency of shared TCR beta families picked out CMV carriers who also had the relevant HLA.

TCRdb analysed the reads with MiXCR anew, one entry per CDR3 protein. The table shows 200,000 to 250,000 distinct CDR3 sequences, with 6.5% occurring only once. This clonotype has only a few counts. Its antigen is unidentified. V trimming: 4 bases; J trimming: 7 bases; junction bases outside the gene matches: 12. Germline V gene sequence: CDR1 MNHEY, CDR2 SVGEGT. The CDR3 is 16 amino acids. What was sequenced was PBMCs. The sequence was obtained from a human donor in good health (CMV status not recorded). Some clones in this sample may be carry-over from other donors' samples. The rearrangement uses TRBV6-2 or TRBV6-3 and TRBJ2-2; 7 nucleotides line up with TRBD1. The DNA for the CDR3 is TGTGCCAGCAGTTCTGATAGGGGGCGCATAAACGGGGAGCTGTTTTTT. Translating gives CASSSDRGRINGELFF.